This T cell receptor beta chain comes out of a study of blood T cell repertoires in COVID-19. Those who participated ranged in age from roughly 18 to 95 years and resided in about two dozen US areas. Sequenced by immunoSEQ multiplex PCR; TCRdb stores in-frame clones only, minus some. The sample records about 130,000 clones, approximately 80% being singletons. V shed 2 bases and J 4 bases; nucleotides not matched to a gene: 5. This CDR3 region has 14 residues. The germline CDR1 and CDR2 sequences are SQVTM and ANQGSEA. The chain recombines TRBV29-1 with TRBJ1-1; 9 bases fit TRBD1. The sample comprised PBMCs or T cells enriched from blood (not recorded which). This TCR derives from a man aged 50-59 years who had recovered from COVID-19. DNA for the CDR3: TGCAGCGTTGAACACGGACAGGGGTCCACTGAAGCTTTCTTT. Protein product: CSVEHGQGSTEAFF.